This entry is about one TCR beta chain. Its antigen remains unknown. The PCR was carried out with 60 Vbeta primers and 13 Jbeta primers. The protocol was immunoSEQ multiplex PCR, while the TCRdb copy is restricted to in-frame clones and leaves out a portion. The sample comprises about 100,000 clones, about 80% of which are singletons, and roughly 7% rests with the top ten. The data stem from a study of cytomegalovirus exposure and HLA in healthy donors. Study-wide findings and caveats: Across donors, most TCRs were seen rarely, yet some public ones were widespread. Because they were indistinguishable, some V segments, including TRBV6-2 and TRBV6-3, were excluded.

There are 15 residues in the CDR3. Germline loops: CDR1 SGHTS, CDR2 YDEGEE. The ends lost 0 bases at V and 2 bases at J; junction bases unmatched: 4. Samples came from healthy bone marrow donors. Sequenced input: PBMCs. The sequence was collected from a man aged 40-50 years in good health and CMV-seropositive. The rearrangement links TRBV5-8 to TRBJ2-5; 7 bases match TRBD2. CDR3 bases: TGTGCCAGCAGCTTGGGTGCGGGGGAACAAGAGACCCAGTACTTC. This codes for CASSLGAGEQETQYF.